One and the same sample provided the 3 T cell receptor beta chains below, sequenced in a study of blood T cell repertoires in COVID-19. Produced via immunoSEQ multiplex PCR; TCRdb's table is partial and in-frame only. In the table there are about 180,000 clones, 85% of which are singletons. The sequencing input was peripheral blood. The receptors originated from a person aged 70 to 79 with COVID-19, enrolled during active disease.

Written as DNA, the CDR3 is TGCGCCAGCAGCTTGGTTTCCCAGGGGGGCTATGGCTACACCTTC. Protein sequence: CASSLVSQGGYGYTF. The V and J genes are TRBV5-1 and TRBJ1-2; 7 bases are shared with TRBD1. The CDR3 loop spans 15 amino acids. CDR1 is SGHRS, CDR2 YFSETQ, per germline. Unmatched junction bases numbered 6, after V lost 0 bases and J lost 4 bases. The whole variable domain, filled in from reference TRBV5-1 and TRBJ1-2, reads KAGVTQTPRYLIKTRGQQVTLSCSPISGHRSVSWYQQTPGQGLQFLFEYFSETQRNKGNFPGRFSGRQFSNSRSEMNVSTLELGDSALYLCASSLVSQGGYGYTFGSGTRLTVV.

This clone appeared a few times. The chain recombines TRBV4-1 with TRBJ2-7, with 13 nucleotides matching TRBD2. The germline gives CDR1 MGHRA, CDR2 YSYEKL. Trimming cost V 6 bases and J 0 bases; bases outside gene matches: 8. The CDR3 has 17 residues. CDR3 in amino acids: CASRRLAGGLSSYEQYF. The CDR3 DNA sequence: TGCGCCAGCAGGAGACTAGCGGGAGGACTGAGCTCCTACGAGCAGTACTTC.

The chain's CDR3 is CASSAPGQGHVTSPLHF. CDR3 in DNA: TGTGCCAGTAGTGCTCCGGGACAGGGCCATGTTACTTCACCCCTCCACTTT. This sequence joins TRBV19 and TRBJ1-6; 9 bases line up with TRBD1. Germline V CDR1 and CDR2: LNHDA, SQIVND (reference sequence). There are 17 residues in the CDR3. The junction had 14 bases not matched to a gene; V was cut back by 5 bases and J by 9 bases.